The rows below give T cell receptor beta chains drawn from one sample of a study of blood T cells in healthy people across ages. TCRdb reanalysed the 5' RACE reads using MiXCR and keeps one entry per CDR3 protein. This table holds about 730,000 distinct CDR3 sequences, 40% to 45% found once. Sequencing used blood. Every receptor here comes from a woman aged 55-75 years in good health. CDR3s include the opening cysteine and the closing phenylalanine or tryptophan. The D gene is left open where the match is weak. Clone size is shown for a subset of rows, as once, few, many or a class of expanded clone.

V,J,size,D,DNA,CDR3
TRBV7-2,TRBJ2-1,NA,NA,TGTGCCAGCAGCCATAGTGGGTGGTACAATGAGCAGTTCTTC,CASSHSGWYNEQFF
TRBV7-3,TRBJ2-1,few,TRBD2,TGTGCCAGCAGCTTCTGGACTAGCGGGCTTTACAATGAGCAGTTCTTC,CASSFWTSGLYNEQFF
TRBV6-2/TRBV6-3,TRBJ2-1,NA,TRBD1,TGTGCCAGCGAGACAGGGTTCCACAATGAGCAGTTCTTC,CASETGFHNEQFF
TRBV14,TRBJ2-1,NA,TRBD2,TGTACCAGCAGCCAAGTGGGTAGCGGGAGTAACTACAATGAGCAGTTCTTC,CTSSQVGSGSNYNEQFF
TRBV7-6,TRBJ2-3,NA,NA,TGTGCCAGCAGCTTTGGCCCGGGCGGCACAGATACGCAGTATTTT,CASSFGPGGTDTQYF
TRBV25-1,TRBJ2-5,many,NA,TGTGCCAGCAGCCGCGACGACCAAGAGACCCAGTACTTC,CASSRDDQETQYF
TRBV4-1,TRBJ2-5,NA,TRBD2,TGCGCCAGCAGCCAAGAAGGTAGCGGGAGGGCCCAGTACTTC,CASSQEGSGRAQYF
TRBV7-9,TRBJ1-2,few,NA,TGTGCCAGCAGCACTCATGCAACGGAAATCTACACCTTC,CASSTHATEIYTF
TRBV10-1,TRBJ2-7,many,NA,TGCGCCAGCAGTGAAGGACCAGAAACCTACGAGCAGTACTTC,CASSEGPETYEQYF
TRBV6-1,TRBJ2-3,once,TRBD2,TGTGCCAGCAGCCCTTTGACCAGCGGGGGAAGAGCAGATACGCAGTATTTT,CASSPLTSGGRADTQYF
TRBV2,TRBJ2-1,NA,NA,TGTGCCAGCAGTGAAGGCGGGGGCCCCTACAATGAGCAGTTCTTC,CASSEGGGPYNEQFF
TRBV6-5,TRBJ2-1,NA,NA,TGTGCCAGCAGTCACCCGGATGGGGAGCAGTTCTTC,CASSHPDGEQFF
TRBV3-1,TRBJ1-2,NA,TRBD1,TGTGCCAGCAGCCACGATTTGGGACAGGGTTTTGCCTATGGCTACACCTTC,CASSHDLGQGFAYGYTF
TRBV20-1,TRBJ2-5,NA,TRBD2,TGCAGTAAAGGGAGGGGTAATGAGCAGTACTTC,CSKGRGNEQYF
TRBV5-1,TRBJ2-1,NA,NA,TGCGCCAGCAGCGGTAGCAATGAGCAGTTCTTC,CASSGSNEQFF
TRBV6-5,TRBJ2-7,few,NA,TGTGCCAGCAGTACGCCCCTCTACGAGCAGTACTTC,CASSTPLYEQYF
TRBV13,TRBJ2-1,NA,TRBD2,TGTGCCAGCAGCTCCACTAGCGGGGGTTCCTACAATGAGCAGTTCTTC,CASSSTSGGSYNEQFF
TRBV20-1,TRBJ1-1,NA,TRBD1,TGCAGTGCTAGGAGGGACAGGGTTACTGAAGCTTTCTTT,CSARRDRVTEAFF
TRBV9,TRBJ2-7,many,NA,TGTGCCAGCAGCTCAACAATTCCCCCCTACGAGCAGTACTTC,CASSSTIPPYEQYF
TRBV6-5,TRBJ1-2,few,NA,TGTGCCAGCAGTTTAAGCAACCGCGCTAACTATGGCTACACCTTC,CASSLSNRANYGYTF
TRBV7-9,TRBJ2-5,NA,NA,TGTGCCAGCAGCTTAGGCGGGACGTTCCTAGAGACCCAGTACTTC,CASSLGGTFLETQYF
TRBV27,TRBJ2-7,NA,NA,TGTGCCAGCAGCTCGACGGCGCGGGGATTGACTACGGTAGAGCAGTACTTC,CASSSTARGLTTVEQYF
TRBV14,TRBJ2-7,NA,NA,TGTGCCAGCAGCCAAAGTCCGAGGGAGCAGTACTTC,CASSQSPREQYF
TRBV14,TRBJ2-5,NA,TRBD1,TGTGCCAGCAGCCAATCCCGGGACAGCTTTTACAATGAGCAGTACTTC,CASSQSRDSFYNEQYF
TRBV7-2,TRBJ1-1,NA,NA,TGTACCAGCAGCGGAACAGAGGGGTGGACTGAAGCTTTCTTT,CTSSGTEGWTEAFF
TRBV29-1,TRBJ2-5,NA,NA,TGCAGCGTTAAGGCCAGGGACCTGTACCAAGAGACCCAGTACTTC,CSVKARDLYQETQYF
TRBV12-3/TRBV12-4,TRBJ2-7,few,NA,TGTGCCAGCAGGTACCGGTATGAGCAGTACTTC,CASRYRYEQYF
TRBV27,TRBJ2-5,NA,NA,TGTGCCAGCAGTTTTGTTCAGACTCTCGGGGAGACCCAGTACTTC,CASSFVQTLGETQYF
TRBV11-2,TRBJ2-3,NA,TRBD1,TGTGCCAGCAGCTGGGACAGGAGCACAGATACGCAGTATTTT,CASSWDRSTDTQYF
TRBV7-9,TRBJ2-3,NA,NA,TGTGCCAGCAGCTTAGCTGGGATTGACAGGCCCGCGTATTTT,CASSLAGIDRPAYF
TRBV12-3/TRBV12-4,TRBJ1-5,NA,NA,TGTGCCAGCAGTTTTTCGGGGGGCGATCAGCCCCAGCATTTT,CASSFSGGDQPQHF
TRBV5-1,TRBJ1-2,few,TRBD1,TGCGCCAGCGCCGGGACAGGGATTTATGGCTACACCTTC,CASAGTGIYGYTF
TRBV11-2,TRBJ2-3,few,TRBD2,TGTGCCAGCAGCCCGTTATCGGCTAGCGGGACAGATACGCAGTATTTT,CASSPLSASGTDTQYF
TRBV6-5,TRBJ2-7,NA,NA,TGTGCCAGCAGCCGAACGGCTCTAGTACTGAGCTACGAGCAGTACTTC,CASSRTALVLSYEQYF
TRBV6-1,TRBJ2-5,few,TRBD2,TGTGCCAGCGGGGCAGCTAGCGGGGCAAAGACCCAGTACTTC,CASGAASGAKTQYF
TRBV12-3/TRBV12-4,TRBJ1-1,few,NA,TGTGCCAGCAGTCTCAGTGAGAACACTGAAGCTTTCTTT,CASSLSENTEAFF
TRBV6-4,TRBJ2-2,few,NA,TGTGCCAGCAGTTCAGGGGTCACCGGGGAGCTGTTTTTT,CASSSGVTGELFF